This T cell receptor beta chain was sequenced during a study of cytomegalovirus exposure and HLA in healthy donors. Points from the study as a whole: Using the classifier, cytomegalovirus status was reportedly diagnosed with high specificity and sensitivity. The listing of roughly 160 TCR beta chains classed them as cytomegalovirus-associated.

This clone was picked up one time. Its matching antigen is unknown. Repertoires were generated with immunoSEQ multiplex PCR, while TCRdb's copy carries only in-frame clones and drops some. The sample lists 200,000 to 300,000 clones, roughly 87% occurring once. V was clipped by 3 bases and J by 3 bases; unmatched bases: 8. CDR1 SGHRS and CDR2 YFSETQ come from the germline V gene. The CDR3 has 17 amino acids. The receptor was derived from a woman in her thirties in good health and CMV-seronegative. The rearrangement joins TRBV5-1 to TRBJ2-1; TRBD2 aligns across 11 bases. The specimen sequenced was PBMCs. The CDR3 bases are TGCGCCAGCAGCTATTACTCGACTAGCGGGAACTACAATGAGCAGTTCTTC. Encoded protein: CASSYYSTSGNYNEQFF. The complete variable domain, with remaining parts taken from reference TRBV5-1 and TRBJ2-1, reads KAGVTQTPRYLIKTRGQQVTLSCSPISGHRSVSWYQQTPGQGLQFLFEYFSETQRNKGNFPGRFSGRQFSNSRSEMNVSTLELGDSALYLCASSYYSTSGNYNEQFFGPGTRLTVL.